The clone carrying this T cell receptor beta chain is a singleton in its sample. Other nucleotide sequences in the sample specify the same CDR3. V was trimmed by 3 bases and J by 4 bases, leaving 5 bases between them. The CDR3 is made up of 11 amino acids. CDR1 is SGHRS and CDR2 is YFSETQ in the germline V gene. This record belongs to a study of blood T cell repertoires in COVID-19. At the level of the study: From the United States, Italy and Spain came samples of acute and convalescent COVID-19. Nucleic acid was either cDNA or gDNA, and it came from T cells, B-cell-depleted T cells, or PBMCs.

Authors' processing steps: Amplification with reference gene primers provided the estimates of nucleated cell counts. Clones were sequenced by immunoSEQ multiplex PCR, and TCRdb holds only the in-frame ones, with some missing. From that table come the V and J calls and clone size; the DNA was used to work out D and trimming. The sample contains some 320,000 clones, 75% to 85% of which appear only once. The sequenced sample was peripheral blood. The chain joins TRBV5-1 to TRBJ2-7; D gene unclear. This receptor was identified in a human donor in a cohort sampled during active COVID-19. In DNA form, the CDR3 reads TGCGCCAGCAGCTCCGGTTACGAGCAGTACTTC. It translates to CASSSGYEQYF.